This T cell receptor (beta chain) derives from a study of T cell responses to AZD1222 COVID-19 vaccine. Study-level points and caveats: Without day 14 samples, only post-peak T cell repertoires were studied.

Sequencing was performed with immunoSEQ multiplex PCR; in TCRdb, only in-frame clones are kept and a portion is missing. The data contain some 140,000 clones, approximately 93% of them seen just once; the ten biggest clones take up 0.85% to 0.95%. The CDR3 consists of 14 residues. Germline V lookup: CDR1 MNHNY, CDR2 SVGAGI (reference sequence). The trim removed 5 bases at V and 8 bases at J, leaving 8 bases unmatched. About this clone itself: What it binds is unknown.

The chain employs TRBV6-6 and TRBJ1-4, with 7 bases lining up with TRBD1. The source material was peripheral blood, sampled on day 0 of AZD1222 vaccination. The sequence derives from an adult in good health. CDR3 nucleotide sequence: TGTGCCAGCAGTGCCAGGGGGGGTCCCGAAAAACTGTTTTTT. Protein sequence: CASSARGGPEKLFF.